These T cell receptor beta chains were read from a single sample in a study of blood T cell repertoires in COVID-19. Sequencing was performed with immunoSEQ multiplex PCR; in TCRdb, only in-frame clones are kept and a portion is missing. The sample has a few hundred thousand clones, roughly 88% seen once. The specimen sequenced was peripheral blood. Receptors were obtained from a woman aged 70-85 years with COVID-19, enrolled during active disease. CDR3s include the opening cysteine and the closing phenylalanine or tryptophan. Each record gives: D gene, V gene, J gene, clone size, CDR3 protein, CDR3 DNA. The D gene is left open where the match is weak. The listing skips clone size in some rows; elsewhere it reads once, few, many or a size class.

>TRBD1|TRBV4-1|TRBJ1-5|NA
CASSPRDRSNQPQHF
TGCGCCAGCAGCCCCCGGGACAGAAGCAATCAGCCCCAGCATTTT
>NA|TRBV29-1|TRBJ1-1|few
CSVGQNTEAFF
TGCAGCGTTGGGCAGAACACTGAAGCTTTCTTT
>NA|TRBV11-2|TRBJ1-1|NA
CASSLEALPGTEAFF
TGTGCCAGCAGCTTAGAGGCCCTCCCGGGAACTGAAGCTTTCTTT
>NA|TRBV6-5|TRBJ2-1|NA
CASTRREGGEQFF
TGTGCCAGCACCCGGAGGGAGGGGGGTGAGCAGTTCTTC
>TRBD2|TRBV5-5|TRBJ2-1|NA
CASSWGAGGPMNEQFF
TGTGCCAGCAGCTGGGGGGCGGGAGGGCCTATGAATGAGCAGTTCTTC
>NA|TRBV5-4|TRBJ2-7|NA
CASSLDGTRAYEQYF
TGTGCCAGCAGCTTGGACGGCACTAGGGCCTACGAGCAGTACTTC
>TRBD1|TRBV7-8|TRBJ1-6|many
CASSLEDRGGYNSPLHF
TGTGCCAGCAGCTTGGAAGACAGGGGCGGATATAATTCACCCCTCCACTTT
>TRBD1|TRBV11-3|TRBJ2-2|NA
CASSPDRGIKEVNTGELFF
TGTGCCAGCAGCCCGGACAGGGGGATAAAGGAAGTGAACACCGGGGAGCTGTTTTTT
>NA|TRBV24-1|TRBJ2-2|NA
CATSRSTGELFF
TGTGCCACCAGTCGTAGCACCGGGGAGCTGTTTTTT
>NA|TRBV6-6|TRBJ2-7|NA
CASSADKPEQYF
TGTGCCAGCAGTGCGGACAAGCCCGAGCAGTACTTC
>TRBD1|TRBV5-6|TRBJ2-1|NA
CASSLAVWDRGLREQFF
TGTGCCAGCAGCTTGGCCGTTTGGGACAGGGGGCTACGCGAGCAGTTCTTC
>TRBD1|TRBV27|TRBJ1-6|NA
CASSLSTGSNSPLHF
TGTGCCAGCAGTTTATCGACAGGGTCTAATTCACCCCTCCACTTT